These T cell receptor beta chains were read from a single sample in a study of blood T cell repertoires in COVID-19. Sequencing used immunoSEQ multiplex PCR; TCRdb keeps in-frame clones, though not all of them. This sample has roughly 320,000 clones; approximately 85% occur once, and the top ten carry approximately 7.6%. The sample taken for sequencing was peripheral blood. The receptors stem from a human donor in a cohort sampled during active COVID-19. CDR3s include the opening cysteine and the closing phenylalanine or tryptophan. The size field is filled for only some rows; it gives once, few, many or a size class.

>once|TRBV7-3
CASSRTGPASTDTQYF
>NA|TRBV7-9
CASSRRGQGISGANVLTF
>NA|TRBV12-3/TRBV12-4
CATRGGSTDTQYF
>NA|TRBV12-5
CASGAGQGLTYEQYF
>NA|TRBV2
CASTSEDYSPLHF
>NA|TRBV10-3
CAIGQGGHQPQHF
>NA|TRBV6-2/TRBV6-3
CASSNRGPFPPNTEAFF
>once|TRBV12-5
CASGLVLGDRGTEAFF
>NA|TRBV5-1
CASSWGQVWADTQYF
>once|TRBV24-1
CATSFGQGYNEQFF
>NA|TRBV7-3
CASSPPGSNTGELFF
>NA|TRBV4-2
CASSQDRILAGGPDTQYF
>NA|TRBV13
CASSPRTSGAATGELFF
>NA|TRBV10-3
CAISPGGRFPGELFF
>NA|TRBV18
CASSLTVTGTREGDTQYF
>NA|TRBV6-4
CASRGVYGYTF
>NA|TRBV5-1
CASSFGQGNSPLHF
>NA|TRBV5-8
CASSSYEGTVSSYEQYF
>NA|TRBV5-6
CASSASGTAPYGYTF
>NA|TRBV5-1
CASSLSGQGQYF
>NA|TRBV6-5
CASSYSGQGLESQHF
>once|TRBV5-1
CASSPRTSSGANVLTF
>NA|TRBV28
CASRTTGTGRAFF
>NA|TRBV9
CASSSHRDLRYEQYF
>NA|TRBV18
CASSPAGGPYNEQFF
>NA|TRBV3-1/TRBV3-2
CASSQAGTGPLGSPLHF
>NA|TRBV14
CASSVQGSGYGYTF
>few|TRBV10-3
CAISESLAGDTGELFF
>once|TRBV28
CASSPQDRARGAFF
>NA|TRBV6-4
CASSESGGSTDTQYF
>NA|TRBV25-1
CASRSGQARPEAFF
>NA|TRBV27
CASSWRFSYHEQYF
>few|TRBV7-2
CASSLEAGGRETQYF
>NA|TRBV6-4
CASSAHRGQGATGELFF
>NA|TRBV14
CASSPQGNYEKLFF
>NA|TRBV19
CASRGGPGNHYEQYF
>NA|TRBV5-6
CASTPGGSGVTGQFF
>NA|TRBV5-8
CASSPRQLTSPEAFF
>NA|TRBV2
CASSPRTGRINTIYF
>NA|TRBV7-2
CASSPQFRGQPQHF
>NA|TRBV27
CASQTRGRESNQPQHF
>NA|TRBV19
CASSKTVTSTDTQYF
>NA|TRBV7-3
CASSLMTPGQGGYGYTF
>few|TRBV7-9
CASSLAGGPYEQYF
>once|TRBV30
CAWQAGDTAQPQHF
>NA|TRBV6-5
CASRVLQGAAFF
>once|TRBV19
CASRYTGSGNTIYF